This T cell receptor beta chain was captured in a study of blood T cell repertoires in COVID-19. For the study at large: Some COVID-19 samples were acute and others convalescent; all came from the United States, Italy and Spain. T cells, B-cell-depleted T cells, or PBMCs provided the cDNA or gDNA that served as material.

The germline CDR1 and CDR2 sequences are LGHDT and YNNKEL (reference sequence). V lost 1 base and J lost 1, with 4 bases in between. This CDR3 is 13 amino acids long. As handled by the study authors: Reference gene primer amplification gave nucleated cell count estimates. TCRdb's copy holds only in-frame clones and misses some; the assay was immunoSEQ multiplex PCR. The V and J calls and the clone size are those of that table, but D and trimming were determined from the DNA. The table records some 150,000 clones, more than 75% of them present only once. In this sample, this clone turned up a few times.

The genes are TRBV3-1 (or the pseudogene TRBV3-2) and TRBJ1-1, with unresolved D. What was sequenced was peripheral blood. The TCR was taken from a man aged 55-75 years with acute or convalescent COVID-19. The DNA for the CDR3 is TGTGCCAGCAGCCAAGCCCGGAACACTGAAGCTTTCTTT. This codes for CASSQARNTEAFF.